The subject of this entry is one TCR beta chain. Its antigen is as yet unknown. The data stem from a study of identical twins' blood T cells. Study observations and caveats: Twins reportedly had markedly more similar V usage than unrelated donors, even among out-of-frame TCRbeta clonotypes.

V lost 8 bases and J 0 bases, leaving 12 bases between the germline ends. CDR3 length: 13 residues. Germline CDR1 and CDR2: DFQATT and SNEGSKA (reference sequence). A single record per CDR3 protein comes from TCRdb applying MiXCR to the 5' RACE reads. The sample has roughly 340,000 distinct CDR3 sequences, about 28% seen once. Sequenced material: PBMCs. This rearrangement joins TRBV20-1 to TRBJ2-3; no reliable D call. The origin of this receptor is a woman between 18 and 49 years old in good health. In nucleotides, the CDR3 is TGCAGTCCAAAGGATCCTAGCACAGATACGCAGTATTTT. This sequence encodes CSPKDPSTDTQYF.